A single T cell receptor (beta chain) is shown here with its context. This entry comes from a study of blood T cell repertoires in COVID-19. Study as a whole: Samples taken during acute and convalescent COVID-19 were collected in the United States, Italy and Spain. In each case, the material was cDNA or gDNA derived from T cells, B-cell-depleted T cells, or PBMCs.

Per the authors' pipeline: How many nucleated cells were present was estimated from reference gene primer amplification. Produced via immunoSEQ multiplex PCR; TCRdb's table is partial and in-frame only. The D gene and trimming were derived from the DNA, and the V and J assignments and clone size from that table. The sample lists approximately 100,000 clones, 92% occurring once. Per the germline V gene, CDR1 is SEHNR and CDR2 is FQNEAQ (reference sequence). The junction had 4 bases not matched to a gene; V was cut back by 7 bases and J by 5 bases. The CDR3 length is 13 residues. This TCR was recovered from a man aged 45 to 65 with active COVID-19. The material sequenced was peripheral blood. The chain recombines TRBV7-9 with TRBJ2-2, with TRBD1 matching over 7 bases. The CDR3 coding sequence is TGTGCCAGCATGAGGGGGCGGACCGGGGAGCTGTTTTTT. Amino acids: CASMRGRTGELFF.